This T cell receptor beta chain was recovered during a study of blood T cell repertoires in COVID-19. Study information: Samples of COVID-19 (acute and convalescent) were obtained from the United States, Italy and Spain. PBMCs, B-cell-depleted T cells, or T cells were the source of the cDNA or gDNA that made up the material.

Original methodology: How many nucleated cells were present was estimated from reference gene primer amplification. The data were produced by immunoSEQ multiplex PCR, yet TCRdb's version contains in-frame clones alone and is incomplete. The V and J calls and the clone size are those of that table, but D and trimming were determined from the DNA. The table lists about 130,000 clones, about 80% of them singletons. The V gene's germline CDR1 is LNHDA and CDR2 SQIVND (reference sequence). The CDR3 has 16 residues. Trimming shortened V by 3 bases and J by 6 bases, and 18 bases separated the two germline ends.

This chain joins TRBV19 and TRBJ1-5; perhaps TRBD1 as D (6 bases). This clonotype originated in a woman aged 50 to 60 with acute or convalescent COVID-19. Sequenced material: peripheral blood. The CDR3: CASSIWGRGSGQPQHF. CDR3 DNA: TGTGCCAGTAGTATTTGGGGCAGGGGTTCGGGTCAGCCCCAGCATTTT.